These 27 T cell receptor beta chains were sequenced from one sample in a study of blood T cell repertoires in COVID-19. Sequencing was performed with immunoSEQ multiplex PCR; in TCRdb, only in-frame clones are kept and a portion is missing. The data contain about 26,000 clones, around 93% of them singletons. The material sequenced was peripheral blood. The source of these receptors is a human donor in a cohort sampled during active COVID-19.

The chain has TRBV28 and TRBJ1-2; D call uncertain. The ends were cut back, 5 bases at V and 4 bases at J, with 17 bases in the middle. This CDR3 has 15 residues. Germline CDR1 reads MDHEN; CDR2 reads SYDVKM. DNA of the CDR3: TGTGCCAGCAGTCCCGCAGGTGCCTATAGCTATGGCTACACCTTC. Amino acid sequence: CASSPAGAYSYGYTF.

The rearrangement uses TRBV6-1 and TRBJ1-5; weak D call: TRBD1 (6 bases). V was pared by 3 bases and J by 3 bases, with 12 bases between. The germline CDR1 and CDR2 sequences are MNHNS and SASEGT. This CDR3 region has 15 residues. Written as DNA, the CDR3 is TGTGCCAGCAGTGACAGGCAGGGGACCAATCAGCCCCAGCATTTT. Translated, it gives CASSDRQGTNQPQHF.

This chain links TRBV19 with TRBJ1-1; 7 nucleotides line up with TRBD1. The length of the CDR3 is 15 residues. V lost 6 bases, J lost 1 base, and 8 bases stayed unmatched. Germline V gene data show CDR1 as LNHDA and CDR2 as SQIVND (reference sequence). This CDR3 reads CASRLTGWTNTEAFF. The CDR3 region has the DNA TGTGCCAGTAGGTTGACAGGGTGGACGAACACTGAAGCTTTCTTT.

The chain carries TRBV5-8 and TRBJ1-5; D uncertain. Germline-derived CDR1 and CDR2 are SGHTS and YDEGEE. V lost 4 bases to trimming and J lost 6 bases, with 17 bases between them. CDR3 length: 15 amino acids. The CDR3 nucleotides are TGTGCCAGCAGCGTTGGAACCCGGGAAGGTCAGCCCCAGCATTTT. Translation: CASSVGTREGQPQHF. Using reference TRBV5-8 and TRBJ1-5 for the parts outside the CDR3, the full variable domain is EAGVTQSPTHLIKTRGQQATLRCSPISGHTSVYWYQQALGLGLQFLLWYDEGEERNRGNFPPRFSGRQFPNYSSELNVNALELEDSALYLCASSVGTREGQPQHFGDGTRLSIL.

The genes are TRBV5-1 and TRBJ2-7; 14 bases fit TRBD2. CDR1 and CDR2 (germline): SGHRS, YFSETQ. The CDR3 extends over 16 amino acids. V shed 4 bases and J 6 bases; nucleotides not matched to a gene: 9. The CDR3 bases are TGCGCCAGCAGCCCTGGACTAGCGGGGGGTGGTCGCGAGCAGTACTTC. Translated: CASSPGLAGGGREQYF.

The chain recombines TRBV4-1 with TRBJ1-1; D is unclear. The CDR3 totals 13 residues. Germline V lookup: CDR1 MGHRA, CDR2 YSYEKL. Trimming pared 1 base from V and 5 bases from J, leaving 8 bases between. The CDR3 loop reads CASSQGRETEAFF. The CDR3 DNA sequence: TGCGCCAGCAGCCAAGGTAGGGAGACTGAAGCTTTCTTT.

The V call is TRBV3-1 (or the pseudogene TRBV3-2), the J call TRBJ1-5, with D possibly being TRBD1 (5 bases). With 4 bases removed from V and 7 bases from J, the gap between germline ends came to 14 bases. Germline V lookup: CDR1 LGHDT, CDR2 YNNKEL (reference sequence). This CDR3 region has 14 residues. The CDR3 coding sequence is TGTGCCAGCAGCCCGACAGTATCCGCGCAGCCCCAGCATTTT. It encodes CASSPTVSAQPQHF.

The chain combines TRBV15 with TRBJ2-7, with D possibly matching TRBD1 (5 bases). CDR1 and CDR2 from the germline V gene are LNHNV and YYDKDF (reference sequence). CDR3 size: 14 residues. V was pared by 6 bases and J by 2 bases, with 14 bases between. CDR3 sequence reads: CATRTEIGPYEQYF. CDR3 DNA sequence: TGTGCCACCAGGACAGAGATTGGACCCTACGAGCAGTACTTC.

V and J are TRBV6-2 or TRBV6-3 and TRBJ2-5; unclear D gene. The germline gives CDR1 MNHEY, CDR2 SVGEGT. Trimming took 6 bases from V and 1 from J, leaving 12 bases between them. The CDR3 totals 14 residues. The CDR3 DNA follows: TGTGCCAGCAGCAGCGATGGATCCCAAGAGACCCAGTACTTC. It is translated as CASSSDGSQETQYF.

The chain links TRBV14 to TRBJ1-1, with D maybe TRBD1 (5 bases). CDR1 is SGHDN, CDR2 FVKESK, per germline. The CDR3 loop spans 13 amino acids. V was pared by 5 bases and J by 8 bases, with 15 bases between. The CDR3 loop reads CASSNQVGLEAFF. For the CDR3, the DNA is TGTGCCAGCAGCAACCAAGTGGGGCTGGAAGCTTTCTTT. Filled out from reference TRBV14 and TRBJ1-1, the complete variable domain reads EAGVTQFPSHSVIEKGQTVTLRCDPISGHDNLYWYRRVMGKEIKFLLHFVKESKQDESGMPNNRFLAERTGGTYSTLKVQPAELEDSGVYFCASSNQVGLEAFFGQGTRLTVV.

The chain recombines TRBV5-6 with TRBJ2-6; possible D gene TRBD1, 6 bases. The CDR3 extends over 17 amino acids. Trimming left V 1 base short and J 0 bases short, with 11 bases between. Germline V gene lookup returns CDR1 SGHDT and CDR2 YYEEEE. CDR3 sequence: CASSLLTGLSGANVLTF. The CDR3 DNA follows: TGTGCCAGCAGCTTGCTGACAGGTCTCTCTGGGGCCAACGTCCTGACTTTC. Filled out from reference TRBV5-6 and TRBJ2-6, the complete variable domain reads DAGVTQSPTHLIKTRGQQVTLRCSPKSGHDTVSWYQQALGQGPQFIFQYYEEEERQRGNFPDRFSGHQFPNYSSELNVNALLLGDSALYLCASSLLTGLSGANVLTFGAGSRLTVL.

The CDR3 region is CAWSAGTGNTEAFF. The DNA of the CDR3 is TGTGCCTGGAGCGCCGGGACAGGGAACACTGAAGCTTTCTTT. This chain connects TRBV30 to TRBJ1-1; the match to TRBD1 covers 8 bases. V lost 3 bases to trimming and J lost 1 base; unmatched junction nucleotides: 4. This CDR3 spans 14 amino acids. Per the germline V gene, CDR1 is GTSNPN and CDR2 is SVGIG (reference sequence).

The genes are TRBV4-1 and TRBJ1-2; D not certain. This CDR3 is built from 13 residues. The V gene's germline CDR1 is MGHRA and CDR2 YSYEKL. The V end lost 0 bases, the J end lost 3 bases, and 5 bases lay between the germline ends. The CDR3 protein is CASSQDQYYGYTF. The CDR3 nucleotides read TGCGCCAGCAGCCAAGACCAGTACTATGGCTACACCTTC.

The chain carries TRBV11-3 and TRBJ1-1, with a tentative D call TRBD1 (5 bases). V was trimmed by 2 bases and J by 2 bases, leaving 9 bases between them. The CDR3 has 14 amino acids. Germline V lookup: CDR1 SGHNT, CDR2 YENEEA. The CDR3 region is CASSLRGTNTEAFF. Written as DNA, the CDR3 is TGTGCCAGCAGCTTAAGGGGAACTAACACTGAAGCTTTCTTT.

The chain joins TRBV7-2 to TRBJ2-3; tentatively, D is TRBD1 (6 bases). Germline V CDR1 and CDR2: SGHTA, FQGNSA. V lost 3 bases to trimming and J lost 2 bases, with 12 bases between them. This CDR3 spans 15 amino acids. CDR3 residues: CASSFQGHHTDTQYF. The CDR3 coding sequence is TGTGCCAGCAGCTTCCAGGGGCACCACACAGATACGCAGTATTTT.

CDR3 amino acids: CASSSGTGGYGYTF. The CDR3, as DNA: TGTGCCAGCAGTTCCGGGACAGGGGGCTATGGCTACACCTTC. The chain has TRBV2 and TRBJ1-2, with 11 bases that match TRBD1. V was pared by 5 bases and J by 4 bases, with 3 bases of the junction left unmatched. CDR3 length equals 14 residues. CDR1 SNHLY and CDR2 FYNNEI come from the germline V gene.

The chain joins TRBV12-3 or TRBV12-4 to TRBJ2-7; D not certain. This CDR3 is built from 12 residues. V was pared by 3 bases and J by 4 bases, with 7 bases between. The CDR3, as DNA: TGTGCCAGCAGTTTCACCAGATACGAGCAGTACTTC. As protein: CASSFTRYEQYF.

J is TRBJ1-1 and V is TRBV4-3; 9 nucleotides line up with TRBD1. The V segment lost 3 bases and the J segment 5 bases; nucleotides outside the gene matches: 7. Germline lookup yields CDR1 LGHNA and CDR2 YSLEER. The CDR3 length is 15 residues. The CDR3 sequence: CASSQTTGGETEAFF. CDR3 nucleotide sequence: TGCGCCAGCAGCCAGACTACAGGGGGCGAAACTGAAGCTTTCTTT.

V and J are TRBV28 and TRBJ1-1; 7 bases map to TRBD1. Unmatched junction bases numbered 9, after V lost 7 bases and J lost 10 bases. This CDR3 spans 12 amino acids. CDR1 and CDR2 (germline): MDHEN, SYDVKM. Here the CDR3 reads CASTPQGWAAFF. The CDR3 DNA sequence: TGTGCCAGCACGCCACAGGGGTGGGCAGCTTTCTTT.

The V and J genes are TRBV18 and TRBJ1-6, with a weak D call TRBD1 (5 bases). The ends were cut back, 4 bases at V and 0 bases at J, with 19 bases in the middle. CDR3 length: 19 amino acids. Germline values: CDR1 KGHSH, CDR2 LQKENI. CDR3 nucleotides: TGTGCCAGCTCACTCTCAGGGAAGAGCGTCAGCTCCTATAATTCACCCCTCCACTTT. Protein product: CASSLSGKSVSSYNSPLHF. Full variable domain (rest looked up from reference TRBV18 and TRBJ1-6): NAGVMQNPRHLVRRRGQEARLRCSPMKGHSHVYWYRQLPEEGLKFMVYLQKENIIDESGMPKERFSAEFPKEGPSILRIQQVVRGDSAAYFCASSLSGKSVSSYNSPLHFGNGTRLTVT.

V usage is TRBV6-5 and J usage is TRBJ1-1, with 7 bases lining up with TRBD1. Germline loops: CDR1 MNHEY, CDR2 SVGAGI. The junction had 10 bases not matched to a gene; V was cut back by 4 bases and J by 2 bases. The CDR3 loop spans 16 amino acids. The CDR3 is CASSSSGGVRNTEAFF. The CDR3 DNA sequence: TGTGCCAGCAGTTCCTCAGGGGGGGTTCGTAACACTGAAGCTTTCTTT.

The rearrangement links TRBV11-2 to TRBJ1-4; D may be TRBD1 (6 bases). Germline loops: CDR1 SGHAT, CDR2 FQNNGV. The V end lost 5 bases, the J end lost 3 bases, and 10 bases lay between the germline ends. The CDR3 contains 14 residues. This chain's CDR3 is CASSRRGSNEKLFF. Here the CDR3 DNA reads TGTGCCAGCAGCCGCAGGGGATCTAATGAAAAACTGTTTTTT.

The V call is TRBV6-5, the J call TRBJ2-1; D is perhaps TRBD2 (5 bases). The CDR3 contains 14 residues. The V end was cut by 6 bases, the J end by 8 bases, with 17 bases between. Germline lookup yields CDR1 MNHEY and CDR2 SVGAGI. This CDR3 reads CASSDYPKAHEQFF. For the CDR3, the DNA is TGTGCCAGCAGCGACTACCCTAAAGCCCATGAGCAGTTCTTC.

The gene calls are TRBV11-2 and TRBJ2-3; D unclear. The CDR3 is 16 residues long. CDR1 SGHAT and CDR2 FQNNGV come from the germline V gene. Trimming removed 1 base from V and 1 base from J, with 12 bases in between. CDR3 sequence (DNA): TGTGCCAGCAGCTTAGCAGGCCCTTTCGGCACAGATACGCAGTATTTT. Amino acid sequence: CASSLAGPFGTDTQYF.

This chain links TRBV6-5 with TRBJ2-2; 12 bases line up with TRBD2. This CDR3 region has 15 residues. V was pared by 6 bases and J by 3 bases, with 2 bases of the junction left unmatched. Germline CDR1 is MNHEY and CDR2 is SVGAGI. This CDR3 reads CASRRLAGDTGELFF. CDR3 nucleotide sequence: TGTGCCAGCAGACGACTAGCGGGAGACACCGGGGAGCTGTTTTTT.

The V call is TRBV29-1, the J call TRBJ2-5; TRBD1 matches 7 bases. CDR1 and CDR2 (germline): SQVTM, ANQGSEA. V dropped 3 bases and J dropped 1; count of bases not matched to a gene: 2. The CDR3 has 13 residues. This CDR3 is CSVDRGTQETQYF. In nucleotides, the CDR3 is TGCAGCGTTGACAGGGGGACCCAAGAGACCCAGTACTTC.

The CDR3 DNA sequence: TGTGCCAGCAGCCTTAGCGGGAGCTCCTACGAGCAGTACTTC. Its translation is CASSLSGSSYEQYF. This sequence joins TRBV5-4 and TRBJ2-7; the match to TRBD2 covers 9 bases. Per germline, CDR1 SGHNT and CDR2 YYREEE (reference sequence). The CDR3 is 14 amino acids. J gave up 0 bases and V 4 bases, and 2 bases lay outside the gene matches. The full variable domain, with the rest looked up from reference TRBV5-4 and TRBJ2-7, is ETGVTQSPTHLIKTRGQQVTLRCSSQSGHNTVSWYQQALGQGPQFIFQYYREEENGRGNFPPRFSGLQFPNYSSELNVNALELDDSALYLCASSLSGSSYEQYFGPGTRLTVT.